This T cell receptor (beta chain) appears in the sequencing data of a study of blood T cell repertoires in COVID-19. Study context: Whether acute or convalescent, the COVID-19 samples came from the United States, Italy and Spain. From T cells, B-cell-depleted T cells, or PBMCs came the material, which was cDNA or gDNA.

Authors' analysis steps: Reference gene primer amplification gave nucleated cell count estimates. Sequenced by immunoSEQ multiplex PCR; TCRdb stores in-frame clones only, minus some. V and J calls and clone size are copied from that table; D and trimming were computed from the DNA. This sample yields over 70,000 clones, of which about 80% are seen a single time; about half belongs to the top ten. Losses at the gene ends were 1 base for V and 6 bases for J; bases not matched to a gene: 3. The CDR3 has 15 residues. Germline-derived CDR1 and CDR2 are SGHRS and YFSETQ. The TCR comes from a human donor in a cohort sampled during active COVID-19. This sequence joins TRBV5-1 and TRBJ2-1; 11 nucleotides align to TRBD2. The sample comprised peripheral blood. CDR3 coding DNA: TGCGCCAGCAGCTTGAAACTAGCGGGAGCCAATGAGCAGTTCTTC. Protein sequence: CASSLKLAGANEQFF.